This record concerns one T cell receptor (beta chain) sequence. These data come from a study of blood T cell repertoires in COVID-19. Overall study: COVID-19 samples collected from the United States, Italy and Spain covered acute and convalescent phases. Sources were T cells, B-cell-depleted T cells, or PBMCs; the material itself was cDNA or gDNA.

Original data processing: Amplifying reference gene primers gave estimates of nucleated cell counts. TCRdb keeps only in-frame clones here, not all; method: immunoSEQ multiplex PCR. For V, J and clone size, that table is used; D and trimming come from the DNA. The table records some 190,000 clones, 80% to 90% of them present only once. The V and J ends lost 7 bases and 4 bases, in that order; junction bases with no gene match: 15. The CDR3 contains 17 residues. The germline CDR1 and CDR2 sequences are SEHNR and FQNEAQ (reference sequence). This receptor was obtained from a human donor with active or convalescent COVID-19. The donor label of this sample is uncertain. The specimen was peripheral blood. The chain combines TRBV7-9 with TRBJ2-1; 8 bases line up with TRBD1. For the CDR3, the DNA is TGTGCCAGCATGAGGTATATCGGGACAGGTTTTTACAATGAGCAGTTCTTC. Amino acid sequence: CASMRYIGTGFYNEQFF. The entire variable domain, with the rest obtained from reference TRBV7-9 and TRBJ2-1, is as follows: DTGVSQNPRHKITKRGQNVTFRCDPISEHNRLYWYRQTLGQGPEFLTYFQNEAQLEKSRLLSDRFSAERPKGSFSTLEIQRTEQGDSAMYLCASMRYIGTGFYNEQFFGPGTRLTVL.